This T cell receptor (beta chain) was sequenced in a study of blood T cell repertoires in COVID-19. Study as a whole: The United States, Italy and Spain provided the acute and convalescent COVID-19 samples. The analysed material was cDNA or gDNA that came from T cells, B-cell-depleted T cells, or PBMCs.

Method: immunoSEQ multiplex PCR; TCRdb's copy keeps in-frame clones and lacks some. The sample has fewer than 15,000 clones, over 70% seen once. Source material: peripheral blood. This TCR came from a human donor in a cohort sampled during active COVID-19.

In nucleotides, the CDR3 is TGTGCCAGCTTACGAGACAGAGCAGATACGCAGTATTTT. Translating gives CASLRDRADTQYF. The chain employs TRBV18 and TRBJ2-3, with D possibly matching TRBD1 (5 bases). The CDR3 has 13 amino acids. V was clipped by 7 bases and J by 4 bases, with 12 bases between them. Germline CDR1 and CDR2: KGHSH and LQKENI.